This TCR beta chain originates from a study of blood T cells in healthy people across ages. Study findings and constraints: Age advanced and TCR beta diversity per million T cells fell, roughly linearly. Expanded clonotype changes were possibly confounded by unknown donor CMV status.

As regards this clonotype: Its specificity is unknown.

The study recruited healthy Caucasian donors from Russia who were aged about 6 to 95. A J-beta primer mix and a sample-barcoded 5' primer were used in a second PCR of about 7 to 12 cycles. TCRdb independently ran MiXCR on the 5' RACE reads; one entry per CDR3 protein. The sample has 700,000 to 850,000 distinct CDR3 sequences, 50% to 65% seen once. CDR1 is SNHLY and CDR2 is FYNNEI in the germline V gene. The CDR3 length is 14 residues. V shed 6 bases and J 4 bases; nucleotides not matched to a gene: 6. Sequencing was carried out using blood. V and J are TRBV2 and TRBJ2-1; 7 positions match TRBD1. The clonotype comes from an elderly man in good health. Here the CDR3 DNA reads TGTGCCAGCAGGGGAACGGGACAGTACAATGAGCAGTTCTTC. It specifies CASRGTGQYNEQFF.